The rows below give T cell receptor beta chains drawn from one sample of a study of cytomegalovirus exposure and HLA in healthy donors. Clones were read by immunoSEQ multiplex PCR, and TCRdb kept only the in-frame ones, dropping some. The data contain about 200,000 clones, 80% to 85% of them seen just once; the ten biggest clones take up around 1.3%. The sequenced sample was PBMCs. The source is a woman aged 25 to 39 in good health and CMV-seronegative. The CDR3 runs from the conserved cysteine through the conserved F or W. The D gene is left open where the match is weak. Clone sizes are given selectively: once, few, many, or a class where the clone is expanded.

CDR3nt | CDR3aa | abundance | j_gene | v_gene | len | d_gene
TGTGCCTGGAGTGGTGCAGGAGGGCCCGGTTCGGAGACCCAGTACTTC | CAWSGAGGPGSETQYF | . | TRBJ2-5 | TRBV30 | 16 | .
TGCGCCAGCAGCTTGGGGCAGGGGATGGCTGGAAACACCATATATTTT | CASSLGQGMAGNTIYF | . | TRBJ1-3 | TRBV5-1 | 16 | .
TGTGCCAGTAGTATATCAGCGGCCCTGGGAGGCTATGGCTACACCTTC | CASSISAALGGYGYTF | . | TRBJ1-2 | TRBV19 | 16 | .
TGTGCCAGCAGTTACTCCTCGGGGAGGATAGGAGAAAAACTGTTTTTT | CASSYSSGRIGEKLFF | . | TRBJ1-4 | TRBV6-5 | 16 | .
TGTGCCAGCACCCGGGGGGGGAACTCCTACGAGCAGTACTTC | CASTRGGNSYEQYF | . | TRBJ2-7 | TRBV6-1 | 14 | TRBD2
TGTGCCAGCAGTGGACCGGGACAAAGAGCTTTCTTT | CASSGPGQRAFF | . | TRBJ1-1 | TRBV9 | 12 | .
TGTGCCAGCAGTTCCAGGGGGATTCCTTTTAATAGCAATCAGCCCCAGCATTTT | CASSSRGIPFNSNQPQHF | . | TRBJ1-5 | TRBV2 | 18 | TRBD1
TGTGCCAGCAGTTACTCGGGACAGGGTAGTTCCGAGCAGTACTTC | CASSYSGQGSSEQYF | . | TRBJ2-7 | TRBV6-6 | 15 | TRBD1
TGTGCCAGCAGTTACTCGTACAGGGATAATTCACCCCTCCACTTT | CASSYSYRDNSPLHF | . | TRBJ1-6 | TRBV6-5 | 15 | .
TGCGCCAGCAGCTCCGAGGGCACAGATACGCAGTATTTT | CASSSEGTDTQYF | . | TRBJ2-3 | TRBV5-1 | 13 | .
TGTGCAAGTCGCTTAGCGGTAACTAGCGAAGAGACCCAGTACTTC | CASRLAVTSEETQYF | . | TRBJ2-5 | TRBV12-2 | 15 | .
TGCAGCGTTGAAGGGGACAGGGGCCGTTATTTCGAGACCCAGTACTTC | CSVEGDRGRYFETQYF | . | TRBJ2-5 | TRBV29-1 | 16 | TRBD1
TGTGCCAGCTCACCGCACCGGGCGGGTTATAATTCACCCCTCCACTTT | CASSPHRAGYNSPLHF | few | TRBJ1-6 | TRBV18 | 16 | .
TGTGCCAGCAGTTACTCGATCGGACAGATTGAAAAACTGTTTTTT | CASSYSIGQIEKLFF | . | TRBJ1-4 | TRBV6-6 | 15 | .
TGTGCCAGCAGCGCGTCGGGGTCCTCCTACGAGCAGTACTTC | CASSASGSSYEQYF | . | TRBJ2-7 | TRBV7-9 | 14 | .
TGTGCCAGCTCACCGCCGGGACAGCTAAACACCGGGGAGCTGTTTTTT | CASSPPGQLNTGELFF | . | TRBJ2-2 | TRBV18 | 16 | TRBD1
TGTGCCTGGAGTGTAGGAGGGGCGACTGGAAACACCATATATTTT | CAWSVGGATGNTIYF | once | TRBJ1-3 | TRBV30 | 15 | .
TGCGCCAGCCGCTTGGGGGACTCGACTTCCTACGAGCAGTACTTC | CASRLGDSTSYEQYF | . | TRBJ2-7 | TRBV5-1 | 15 | .
TGCGCCAGCAGGACCGCCCTAGCGGGGACCGGGGAGCTGTTTTTT | CASRTALAGTGELFF | . | TRBJ2-2 | TRBV5-1 | 15 | TRBD2
TGCGCCAGCAGCTTGGGACAGGTTGGCACTGAAGCTTTCTTT | CASSLGQVGTEAFF | . | TRBJ1-1 | TRBV5-1 | 14 | .
TGTGCCACCAGCAGAGATCGACAGAATAATCAGCCCCAGCATTTT | CATSRDRQNNQPQHF | . | TRBJ1-5 | TRBV15 | 15 | .
TGCGCCAGCAGCCAGGGAGAGTTGTTACTTGGGGTTGGCTACACCTTC | CASSQGELLLGVGYTF | once | TRBJ1-2 | TRBV4-1 | 16 | .
TGTGCCAGCAGTTACTCGAGACAGGGTCTTCAGCCCCAGCATTTT | CASSYSRQGLQPQHF | once | TRBJ1-5 | TRBV6-5 | 15 | TRBD1
TGTGCCAGCAGTGATATCCCCGACACTGAAGCTTTCTTT | CASSDIPDTEAFF | . | TRBJ1-1 | TRBV2 | 13 | .
TGTGCCAGCAGCTTCGACAGCGCCTATGAAAAACTGTTTTTT | CASSFDSAYEKLFF | . | TRBJ1-4 | TRBV7-2 | 14 | .
TGTGCCTGGAGTATTCCGGGACATCGGAGTGAGGCCCAGCATTTT | CAWSIPGHRSEAQHF | . | TRBJ1-5 | TRBV30 | 15 | .
TGTGCCAGCAGTCCGGGCAGTGGACTAGCTAAGGAGACCCAGTACTTC | CASSPGSGLAKETQYF | . | TRBJ2-5 | TRBV11-3 | 16 | TRBD2
TGTGCCAGCAGCTTCCCAGGATCCTACAATGAGCAGTTCTTC | CASSFPGSYNEQFF | . | TRBJ2-1 | TRBV5-4 | 14 | .
TGTGCCATCGAGGGGAGGATGGCATCTTACGAGCAGTACTTC | CAIEGRMASYEQYF | once | TRBJ2-7 | TRBV28 | 14 | .